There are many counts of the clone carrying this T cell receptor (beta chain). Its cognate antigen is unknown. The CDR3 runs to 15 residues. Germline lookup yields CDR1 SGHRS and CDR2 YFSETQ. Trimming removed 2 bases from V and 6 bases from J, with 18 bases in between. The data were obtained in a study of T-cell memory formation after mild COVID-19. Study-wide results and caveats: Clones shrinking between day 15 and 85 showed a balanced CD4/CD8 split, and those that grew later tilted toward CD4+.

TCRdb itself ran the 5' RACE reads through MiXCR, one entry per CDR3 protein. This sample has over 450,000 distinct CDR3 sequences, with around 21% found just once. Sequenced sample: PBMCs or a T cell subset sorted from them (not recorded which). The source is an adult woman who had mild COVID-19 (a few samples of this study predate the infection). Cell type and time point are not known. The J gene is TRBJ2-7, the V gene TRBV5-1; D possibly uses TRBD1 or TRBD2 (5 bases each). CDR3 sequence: CASSLDGTPVSEQYF. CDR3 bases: TGCGCCAGCAGCTTAGACGGGACGCCAGTGAGCGAGCAGTACTTC.